The 7 T cell receptor beta chains listed next were all sequenced from one sample in a study of T cell responses to AZD1222 COVID-19 vaccine. Assay: immunoSEQ multiplex PCR; the TCRdb copy retains only in-frame clones and omits some. This sample carries about 180,000 clones, just over 85% of them seen once, and the ten largest clones take approximately 10%. Sequencing was performed on peripheral blood, taken 28 days after the second AZD1222 dose. The receptor set was obtained from an adult who received the AZD1222 COVID-19 vaccine.

This chain uses TRBV7-8 with TRBJ2-4; 7 bases align to TRBD2. The V segment lost 4 bases and the J segment 0 bases; nucleotides outside the gene matches: 12. CDR1 is SGHVS and CDR2 is FQNEAQ in the germline V gene. There are 18 residues in the CDR3. The CDR3 DNA reads as TGTGCCAGCAGCTCCCAAGCGCTAGCGGACTTAGCCAAAAACATTCAGTACTTC. Translated: CASSSQALADLAKNIQYF.

This clone was seen a single time. The chain combines TRBV15 with TRBJ1-1; D is unclear. The V end lost 5 bases, the J end lost 2 bases, and 3 bases lay between the germline ends. The CDR3 is 11 amino acids. Germline V lookup: CDR1 LNHNV, CDR2 YYDKDF (reference sequence). The CDR3 spells CATSGNTEAFF. The CDR3 DNA sequence: TGTGCCACCAGCGGAAACACTGAAGCTTTCTTT.

A single count supports this clone. The V and J genes are TRBV28 and TRBJ1-1; D gene ambiguous. V lost 5 bases and J lost 7, with 17 bases in between. The length of the CDR3 is 14 residues. CDR1 is MDHEN, CDR2 SYDVKM, per germline. CDR3 residues: CASSTVMARGEAFF. In nucleotides, the CDR3 is TGTGCCAGCAGTACCGTCATGGCCCGGGGTGAAGCTTTCTTT. The variable domain in full, completed from reference TRBV28 and TRBJ1-1, reads DVKVTQSSRYLVKRTGEKVFLECVQDMDHENMFWYRQDPGLGLRLIYFSYDVKMKEKGDIPEGYSVSREKKERFSLILESASTNQTSMYLCASSTVMARGEAFFGQGTRLTVV.

This chain uses TRBV6-5 with TRBJ2-3, with D perhaps being TRBD1 or TRBD2 (5 bases each). The CDR3 runs 15 residues. Trimming stripped 2 bases from V and 2 bases from J, with 11 bases between. Germline loops: CDR1 MNHEY, CDR2 SVGAGI. The chain's CDR3 is CASSYPGQTTDTQYF. CDR3 bases: TGTGCCAGCAGTTACCCGGGGCAGACCACAGATACGCAGTATTTT.

This clone was detected only a few times. V and J are TRBV5-8 and TRBJ1-2; the match to TRBD1 covers 7 bases. The CDR3 is 13 amino acids. V shed 4 bases and J 4 bases; nucleotides not matched to a gene: 4. The germline gives CDR1 SGHTS, CDR2 YDEGEE. The CDR3 nucleotides are TGTGCCAGCAGCAACAGGGGAGGCTATGGCTACACCTTC. Translated: CASSNRGGYGYTF.

This chain joins TRBV13 and TRBJ1-2, with TRBD1 matching 12 bases. J lost 7 bases, V lost 0 bases, and 6 bases had no gene match. Looked up from germline, CDR1 is PRHDT and CDR2 is FYEKMQ (reference sequence). The CDR3 extends over 16 amino acids. DNA of the CDR3: TGTGCCAGCAGCTTAGGGGGACAGGGGGCGTCCCCTGGCTACACCTTC. Encoded protein: CASSLGGQGASPGYTF.

V is TRBV19 and J is TRBJ2-2, with D possibly being TRBD1 or TRBD2 (5 bases each). The CDR3 is made up of 15 amino acids. V dropped 1 base and J dropped 4 bases, with 10 bases sitting between them. Germline values: CDR1 LNHDA, CDR2 SQIVND (reference sequence). This CDR3 is CASSIALGGTGELFF. In DNA, the CDR3 is TGTGCCAGTAGTATAGCCCTTGGGGGCACCGGGGAGCTGTTTTTT. Full variable domain (remainder filled in from reference TRBV19 and TRBJ2-2): DGGITQSPKYLFRKEGQNVTLSCEQNLNHDAMYWYRQDPGQGLRLIYYSQIVNDFQKGDIAEGYSVSREKKESFPLTVTSAQKNPTAFYLCASSIALGGTGELFFGEGSRLTVL.